A selection of T cell receptor beta chains follows, all from one sample in a study of identical twins. TCRdb called the 5' RACE reads again in MiXCR, with one record for every CDR3 protein. The repertoire holds 1.5 million to 2 million distinct CDR3 sequences, with about 32% as singletons. Sequenced input: cord blood. Receptors were obtained from a newborn girl in good health. Each CDR3 is given with its conserved first and last residue. A D gene is named only where the DNA matches it firmly. Clone size appears in some rows only: once, few, many, or a class for an expanded clone.

v_call: TRBV6-2/TRBV6-3
d_call: TRBD2
clone_size: few
j_call: TRBJ2-7
cdr3_aa: CASSYGGRARYEQYF
cdr3_nt: TGTGCCAGCAGTTATGGCGGGAGGGCCAGGTACGAGCAGTACTTC

v_call: TRBV7-9
d_call: -
clone_size: -
j_call: TRBJ2-3
cdr3_aa: CASSLARLAEMVSDTQYF
cdr3_nt: TGTGCCAGCAGCTTAGCGAGGCTAGCCGAAATGGTCTCAGATACGCAGTATTTT

v_call: TRBV5-1
d_call: TRBD2
clone_size: few
j_call: TRBJ2-1
cdr3_aa: CASSLGTRREFYEQFF
cdr3_nt: TGCGCCAGCAGCTTGGGGACTCGGCGGGAGTTCTATGAGCAGTTCTTC

v_call: TRBV20-1
d_call: TRBD2
clone_size: -
j_call: TRBJ2-3
cdr3_aa: CSARTLAGSTDTQYF
cdr3_nt: TGCAGTGCTAGGACCCTAGCGGGGAGCACAGATACGCAGTATTTT

v_call: TRBV5-4
d_call: TRBD1
clone_size: -
j_call: TRBJ1-3
cdr3_aa: CASSRTGEYGNTIYF
cdr3_nt: TGTGCCAGCAGCCGGACAGGGGAATACGGAAACACCATATATTTT

v_call: TRBV4-2
d_call: -
clone_size: few
j_call: TRBJ1-4
cdr3_aa: CASSQYGPRGEKLFF
cdr3_nt: TGTGCCAGCAGCCAATATGGCCCACGGGGGGAAAAACTGTTTTTT

v_call: TRBV12-3/TRBV12-4
d_call: -
clone_size: few
j_call: TRBJ2-1
cdr3_aa: CASTGRADYNEQFF
cdr3_nt: TGTGCCAGCACCGGTAGAGCGGACTACAATGAGCAGTTCTTC

v_call: TRBV5-1
d_call: TRBD1
clone_size: -
j_call: TRBJ2-3
cdr3_aa: CASSRGQGAGTDTQYF
cdr3_nt: TGCGCCAGCAGCCGCGGACAGGGGGCTGGCACAGATACGCAGTATTTT

v_call: TRBV5-1
d_call: -
clone_size: -
j_call: TRBJ1-2
cdr3_aa: CASSLVLSGTGYTF
cdr3_nt: TGCGCCAGCAGCTTGGTGTTGTCGGGAACTGGCTACACCTTC

v_call: TRBV10-3
d_call: TRBD1
clone_size: few
j_call: TRBJ1-5
cdr3_aa: CATKQGLDQPQHF
cdr3_nt: TGTGCCACCAAACAGGGGCTTGATCAGCCCCAGCATTTT

v_call: TRBV5-1
d_call: TRBD2
clone_size: few
j_call: TRBJ2-1
cdr3_aa: CASSPTGTTYNEQFF
cdr3_nt: TGCGCCAGCAGCCCTACCGGGACTACCTACAATGAGCAGTTCTTC

v_call: TRBV5-1
d_call: TRBD2
clone_size: few
j_call: TRBJ2-3
cdr3_aa: CASSWALAGRTDTQYF
cdr3_nt: TGCGCCAGCAGCTGGGCACTAGCGGGTCGGACAGATACGCAGTATTTT

v_call: TRBV27
d_call: TRBD1
clone_size: -
j_call: TRBJ2-5
cdr3_aa: CASSFSGTGDGEQYF
cdr3_nt: TGTGCCAGCAGTTTCAGTGGGACAGGGGACGGAGAGCAGTACTTC